The 20 T cell receptor beta chains listed next were all sequenced from one sample in a study of cytomegalovirus exposure and HLA in healthy donors. Both 60 Vbeta primers and 13 Jbeta primers went into the PCR. Some clones are missing from TCRdb's copy, which holds only in-frame ones; the method was immunoSEQ multiplex PCR. The sample yields under 60,000 clones, about 80% seen once. The specimen was PBMCs. Receptor source: a woman in her forties in good health and CMV-seropositive.

This sequence joins TRBV6-6 and TRBJ1-2; 7 nucleotides agree with TRBD1. Germline lookup yields CDR1 MNHNY and CDR2 SVGAGI (reference sequence). J was trimmed by 5 bases and V by 5 bases; bases with no gene match: 11. The CDR3 length is 15 residues. The CDR3 nucleotides read TGTGCCAGCAGTACACAATCCGGGACAGCATATGGCTACACCTTC. Encoded protein: CASSTQSGTAYGYTF.

J is TRBJ1-2 and V is TRBV9; 7 bases align to TRBD1. CDR3 length: 13 residues. After removal of 4 bases from V and 7 bases from J, the junction contained 7 bases not matched to a gene. Germline V gives CDR1 SGDLS, CDR2 YYNGEE. The CDR3 loop is CASSRDSWSGYTF. CDR3 coding DNA: TGTGCCAGCAGCCGGGACAGCTGGAGTGGCTACACCTTC.

The chain carries TRBV5-1 and TRBJ2-7; TRBD1 matches at 9 bases. Trimming removed 0 bases from V and 3 bases from J; junction bases left unmatched: 4. This CDR3 is 15 amino acids long. The germline gives CDR1 SGHRS, CDR2 YFSETQ. For the CDR3, the DNA is TGCGCCAGCAGCTTGGACGGACAGGGGAACTACGAGCAGTACTTC. Protein sequence: CASSLDGQGNYEQYF.

This clone came up once. The rearrangement uses TRBV5-1 and TRBJ1-2, with a tentative D call TRBD1 (6 bases). From germline, CDR1 is SGHRS and CDR2 YFSETQ. The CDR3 has 13 amino acids. V dropped 3 bases and J dropped 6 bases, with 12 bases sitting between them. The CDR3 region is CASSYGGGNGYTF. The DNA for the CDR3 is TGCGCCAGCAGCTACGGCGGGGGCAATGGCTACACCTTC.

The chain uses TRBV6-1 and TRBJ1-1, with TRBD1 matching 9 bases. CDR3 length: 14 residues. The V gene's germline CDR1 is MNHNS and CDR2 SASEGT. Germline trimming cut 4 bases from V and 11 bases from J; bases unmatched to any gene: 11. The CDR3: CASSASGTGRLAFF. The CDR3 DNA reads as TGTGCCAGCAGTGCGTCCGGGACAGGGAGACTGGCTTTCTTT.

CDR3 in DNA: TGTGCCAGCAGTCTGGGAGGTCAGGGCCATCAGCCCCAGCATTTT. It yields the protein CASSLGGQGHQPQHF. V and J are TRBV6-1 and TRBJ1-5; a weak D match, TRBD1 (5 bases). Germline CDR1 is MNHNS and CDR2 is SASEGT. The CDR3 contains 15 residues. V lost 5 bases and J lost 5, with 16 bases in between.

The chain links TRBV30 to TRBJ2-5; 10 bases match TRBD2. Germline V gene data show CDR1 as GTSNPN and CDR2 as SVGIG (reference sequence). J was trimmed by 0 bases and V by 0 bases; bases with no gene match: 10. The CDR3 has 18 amino acids. Written as DNA, the CDR3 is TGTGCCTGGAGTGTCGGGCGCATTAGCGGGGGGTACCAAGAGACCCAGTACTTC. Translating gives CAWSVGRISGGYQETQYF.

The J gene is TRBJ1-1, the V gene TRBV30, with D hard to call. Germline V lookup: CDR1 GTSNPN, CDR2 SVGIG (reference sequence). There are 13 residues in the CDR3. The V end was cut by 1 base, the J end by 2 bases, with 8 bases between. The CDR3 coding sequence is TGTGCCTGGAGTGGGGAGGTTAACACTGAAGCTTTCTTT. This encodes CAWSGEVNTEAFF.

The rearrangement links TRBV5-6 to TRBJ1-1; no clear D. With 4 bases removed from V and 3 bases from J, the gap between germline ends came to 16 bases. This CDR3 has 15 residues. CDR1 and CDR2 (germline): SGHDT, YYEEEE. CDR3 DNA sequence: TGTGCCAGCAGCCCGGAGTTGCGGGCAGACACTGAAGCTTTCTTT. Its protein product is CASSPELRADTEAFF.

The chain joins TRBV27 to TRBJ1-5; D is unresolved. Germline V gives CDR1 MNHEY, CDR2 SMNVEV (reference sequence). V was shortened by 5 bases and J by 2 bases, with 10 bases between the two germline ends. CDR3 length: 14 residues. In DNA form, the CDR3 reads TGTGCCAGCAGTCGGAGGGCGGGCAATCAGCCCCAGCATTTT. Its protein product is CASSRRAGNQPQHF.

A few counts support this clone. V and J are TRBV19 and TRBJ1-4; no clear D. CDR1 is LNHDA, CDR2 SQIVND, per germline (reference sequence). The CDR3 is 15 amino acids. Trimming cost V 7 bases and J 5 bases, with 17 bases left between them. The CDR3 here is CASTDWPGTNEKLFF. The CDR3 DNA is TGTGCCAGTACCGATTGGCCGGGAACAAATGAAAAACTGTTTTTT.

This chain connects TRBV19 to TRBJ1-4, with no clear D. The germline gives CDR1 LNHDA, CDR2 SQIVND (reference sequence). The germline V and J ends were trimmed by 5 bases and 1 base, with 14 bases remaining between them. This CDR3 contains 16 residues. The CDR3 DNA reads TGTGCCAGTAGTCAAGAATCGGGATTAACTAATGAAAAACTGTTTTTT. Its translation: CASSQESGLTNEKLFF.

This chain connects TRBV19 to TRBJ1-1; D unclear. Germline assignment: CDR1 LNHDA and CDR2 SQIVND (reference sequence). The V end was cut by 1 base, the J end by 1 base, with 13 bases between. The CDR3 spans 16 residues. Here the CDR3 reads CASSIGGRRGNTEAFF. CDR3 nucleotides: TGTGCCAGTAGTATAGGCGGGCGGAGAGGGAACACTGAAGCTTTCTTT. The full variable domain, rest sourced from reference TRBV19 and TRBJ1-1, is DGGITQSPKYLFRKEGQNVTLSCEQNLNHDAMYWYRQDPGQGLRLIYYSQIVNDFQKGDIAEGYSVSREKKESFPLTVTSAQKNPTAFYLCASSIGGRRGNTEAFFGQGTRLTVV.

This clone was counted only a few times. The chain recombines TRBV19 with TRBJ1-2; D is ambiguous. Trimming cost V 7 bases and J 0 bases, with 18 bases left between them. Germline V CDR1 and CDR2: LNHDA, SQIVND (reference sequence). This CDR3 spans 16 amino acids. The CDR3 sequence is CASNDPGGRTNYGYTF. In DNA, the CDR3 is TGTGCCAGTAATGACCCCGGCGGGCGAACTAACTATGGCTACACCTTC.

The chain recombines TRBV5-6 with TRBJ1-4; possible D gene TRBD1, 5 bases. Deletions cut 2 bases from V and 7 bases from J, with 12 bases between. The CDR3 consists of 14 residues. Germline lookup yields CDR1 SGHDT and CDR2 YYEEEE. CDR3 protein: CASSFRAGGEKLFF. CDR3 DNA: TGTGCCAGCAGCTTCAGGGCCGGTGGTGAAAAACTGTTTTTT.

The chain combines TRBV19 with TRBJ1-1; D remains unclear. V was cut by 6 bases and J by 0 bases, with 8 bases left in between. The V gene's germline CDR1 is LNHDA and CDR2 SQIVND (reference sequence). The CDR3 is made up of 13 amino acids. Here the CDR3 DNA reads TGTGCCAGTAGCCCTAGTATGAACACTGAAGCTTTCTTT. It specifies CASSPSMNTEAFF.

The gene calls are TRBV4-2 and TRBJ1-1; 8 positions match TRBD1. V was clipped by 3 bases and J by 4 bases; unmatched bases: 7. CDR1 is LGHNA, CDR2 YNFKEQ, per germline. The CDR3 has 15 amino acids. The CDR3 DNA reads as TGTGCCAGCAGCCAGGTACTAACAGGGGGCACTGAAGCTTTCTTT. It specifies CASSQVLTGGTEAFF.

This chain's CDR3 is CSVLGLAGALGTDTQYF. In nucleotides, the CDR3 is TGCAGCGTCCTGGGACTAGCGGGGGCCCTGGGCACAGATACGCAGTATTTT. The genes are TRBV29-1 and TRBJ2-3; 14 nucleotides agree with TRBD2. This CDR3 has 17 amino acids. Germline V gene data show CDR1 as SQVTM and CDR2 as ANQGSEA. With V trimmed by 6 bases and J by 1 base, 9 bases remained unmatched.

V usage is TRBV6-1 and J usage is TRBJ1-4; tentatively, D is TRBD1 (6 bases). Trimming stripped 5 bases from V and 1 base from J, with 11 bases between. The CDR3 extends over 15 amino acids. CDR1 and CDR2 (germline): MNHNS, SASEGT. This CDR3 is CASSPKGVTNEKLFF. The CDR3 region has the DNA TGTGCCAGCAGTCCTAAGGGGGTAACTAATGAAAAACTGTTTTTT.

The chain combines TRBV4-1 with TRBJ1-4; tentatively, D is TRBD1 (5 bases). Trimming left V 1 base short and J 8 bases short, with 11 bases between. Germline assignment: CDR1 MGHRA and CDR2 YSYEKL. This CDR3 region has 14 residues. The CDR3 coding sequence is TGCGCCAGCAGCCAAGGGGGGGAGAAGGAAAAACTGTTTTTT. Translating gives CASSQGGEKEKLFF.